This T cell receptor beta chain was identified in a study of OX40 agonist ivuxolimab in advanced cancers. With autoimmune disease history or systemic immunosuppression, patients were excluded. Sequencing was performed with immunoSEQ multiplex PCR; in TCRdb, only in-frame clones are kept and a portion is missing. The sample carries approximately 15,000 clones, around 88% recorded once. This CDR3 is built from 15 residues. Trimming left V 3 bases short and J 0 bases short, with 15 bases between. Germline V gene data show CDR1 as GTSNPN and CDR2 as SVGIG (reference sequence). The sample consisted of CD4+ or CD8+ T cells sorted from blood, taken in a trial of the OX40 agonist ivuxolimab. This chain uses TRBV30 with TRBJ2-7, with D tentatively TRBD1 or TRBD2 (5 bases each). The sequence was obtained from an adult with an advanced solid tumor such as melanoma, head and neck, liver or kidney cancer. This CDR3 reads CAWRGTVPPSYEQYF. The DNA of the CDR3 is TGTGCCTGGAGGGGGACGGTACCTCCCTCCTACGAGCAGTACTTC.